Described below is a single TCR beta chain sequence and its context. Its target is unknown. The sample originates from a study of CXCR3-negative and CXCR3-positive naive CD8 T cells. Study-wide findings and caveats: When CXCR3-positive naive cells were set against CXCR3-negative naive cells, the former had more hydrophobic TRB CDR3s.

5' RACE that incorporated UMI labels was used to prepare the TRB cDNA libraries. TCRdb re-called the 5' RACE reads, yielding one record per CDR3 amino acid sequence without DNA. This table lists about 130,000 distinct CDR3 sequences. The length of the CDR3 is 17 residues. Germline values: CDR1 SGHVS, CDR2 FNYEAQ. The J gene is TRBJ2-1, the V gene TRBV7-6; TCRdb picks TRBD1, but there is no DNA to check that call. This clonotype was sampled from a human donor in good health. Some clones in this sample may be carry-over from other donors' samples. Material for sequencing was naive CXCR3+ CD8+ T cells from blood. This sample's subset: CD45RO-CCR7+CD27+CD95- naive CD8+ T cells expressing CXCR3 (TNR3+). The CDR3 protein is CASSLGPLWDRVNEQFF. Together with reference TRBV7-6 and TRBJ2-1, the CDR3 gives the full variable domain: GAGVSQSPRYKVTKRGQDVALRCDPISGHVSLYWYRQALGQGPEFLTYFNYEAQQDKSGLPNDRFSAERPEGSISTLTIQRTEQRDSAMYRCASSLGPLWDRVNEQFFGPGTRLTVL.